This T cell receptor beta chain was obtained from a study of T cells in Graves' hyperthyroidism and ophthalmopathy (dated by TCRdb to the late 2010s). Regarding the complete study: Peripheral blood samples were taken at the time of initial diagnosis, prior to any treatment. To identify distinguishing TCR V-J signatures, a discovery cohort of around 100 patients was used, comprising 40 to 45 with Graves' ophthalmopathy and 57 with stable Graves' hyperthyroidism. An independent validation cohort of some 18 hyperthyroidism patients and 17 patients who later progressed to ophthalmopathy tested prospective prediction of ophthalmopathy. The 95 to 100 discovery patients were divided at random into training and test sets in a 7:3 ratio. The study also compared thyroid tissue and blood T-cell repertoires from roughly six Graves' hyperthyroidism patients. After blood sampling, hyperthyroidism patients were treated with methimazole at a starting dose of 30 mg daily, and ophthalmopathy patients were treated with high-dose intravenous methylprednisolone. According to the paper, TCR Vbeta CDR3 sequencing was carried out on approximately 140 peripheral blood samples, which came from approximately 43 ophthalmopathy, roughly 75 hyperthyroidism and around 17 progressor patients. Study-level results and caveats: No statistical method was used to fix the sample size in advance, and group allocation was not hidden from the investigators. In validation, progression to ophthalmopathy was predicted by the model with 70.59% sensitivity and 72.22% specificity, a median of about 6.8 months before onset. A model built on a 13 V-J signature distinguished ophthalmopathy from stable hyperthyroidism, reaching over 85% sensitivity and approximately 83% specificity in cross-validation and 80%/75% in testing. Most expanded thyroid clonotypes (frequency above 0.001) were also detected in blood, suggesting blood repertoires may reflect thyroid immune responses.

Amplification of TCR beta CDR3 regions was carried out from RNA transcripts. The TCR CDR3 was subjected to a first round of RT-PCR using the HTBI primer set and the Qiagen OneStep RT-PCR kit. Libraries were constructed in a second round of multiplex PCR, after which size selection and purification were performed. The libraries were sequenced on an Illumina HiSeq2000 using paired-end 100 bp reads. Per the authors' processing: Raw data were processed with SOAPnuke, discarding reads with adapters, uncalled bases, mean Phred below 15, or no exact constant-primer or identifier match. High-quality paired reads were merged with COPE v1.2.5, and unique nucleotide sequences were defined as clonotypes. Clonotypes were aligned to IMGT TRBV, TRBD and TRBJ reference segments using MiTCR v1.1. The analysis was restricted to V-J combinations with a frequency above 0.0001, which together covered just over 99% of the repertoires. The TCS score was defined as F50 (clonal expansion) divided by E x V (chaos), with BLOSUM62-based TCRdist calculated between CDR3 peptides within each V-J. Welch's t-statistics and random forest reduced fewer than 550 V-J features to fewer than 15, which were used in a naive Bayes classifier (R e1071). TCRdb handled the public reads itself, with Q25 trimming in fastp and clone calling in MiXCR, and kept productive beta chains. Rows merge per CDR3 protein into single entries with the most common DNA and genes. These V and J calls originate from TCRdb's pipeline instead of the authors' own analysis. This sample is represented by 350,000 to 450,000 distinct CDR3 sequences; about 18% of them were singletons. The ten largest clones take up about a third of the sample.

Comment on this clonotype: Its antigen is still unknown. Per-base quality was not reported, and no clone a single base away is much larger than it.

V is reduced by 4 bases and J by 5 bases, leaving a spacing of 19 bases between them. The CDR3 goes from the cysteine to the phenylalanine over 15 residues. Solely the CDR3 DNA is kept, with 45 bases framed from the first base. The germline V gene gives CDR1 as SGHRS and CDR2 as YFSETQ. Hyperthyroidism patients were newly diagnosed, had a disease duration of under 2 months, and were aged 18 to 65 years. The study excluded patients with uncontrolled infections, other autoimmune diseases, pregnancy or lactation. Diagnoses were established on the basis of clinical symptoms, serum thyroxine and TRAb, thyroid ultrasound, and orbital computed tomography. For progressor patients, blood was drawn at the first diagnosis of hyperthyroidism, before any ophthalmopathy symptoms had appeared. PBMCs were isolated from 7.5 to 10 ml of fresh peripheral blood by Ficoll-Paque density gradient centrifugation. Progressor patients were initially diagnosed with Graves' hyperthyroidism and developed ophthalmopathy during follow-up. Total RNA was extracted with Trizol reagent, and quality was checked on an Agilent 2100 Bioanalyzer.

The material sequenced was blood. The sequence joins TRBV5-1 to TRBJ2-7; a tentative D match to TRBD1 spans 7 bases. The clonotype comes from a woman aged 25 to 45 with Graves' hyperthyroidism that later progressed to Graves' ophthalmopathy. The CDR3 here reads CASSPAQGGPNEQYF. The nucleotide sequence reads TGCGCCAGCAGCCCGGCTCAGGGGGGTCCCAACGAGCAGTACTTC.